A selection of T cell receptor beta chains follows, all from one sample in a study of Ad26.COV2.S vaccination and SARS-CoV-2 variants. Sequenced by immunoSEQ multiplex PCR; TCRdb stores in-frame clones only, minus some. The profile covers 380,000 or so clones, with 83% appearing a single time and just under 7.5% taken by the ten largest. Sequences were derived from peripheral blood, sampled in a trial of Ad26.COV2.S vaccine versus placebo. The origin of the receptors is a person aged 18 to 59 who received the Ad26.COV2.S COVID-19 vaccine or a placebo. The CDR3 runs from the conserved cysteine through the conserved F or W.

TRBV9	TRBJ2-1	CASSETFGDQEFF
TRBV6-5	TRBJ1-2	CASSLTTDYGYTF
TRBV5-6	TRBJ1-2	CASSLRDRYYGYTF
TRBV18	TRBJ2-7	CASSRGQGIYEQYF
TRBV6-6	TRBJ2-1	CASSNSGRSSYNEQFF
TRBV7-3	TRBJ2-3	CASSLSGSSSDTQYF
TRBV4-1	TRBJ1-2	CASSQAGAIGYGYTF
TRBV5-1	TRBJ2-3	CASSLVGTDTQYF
TRBV5-1	TRBJ2-3	CASSSNSLYSDTQYF
TRBV13	TRBJ2-5	CASSLGLGTKEKTQYF
TRBV4-1	TRBJ2-7	CASSQGLAGGMKQYF
TRBV5-6	TRBJ2-3	CASSPPAGTQYF
TRBV7-3	TRBJ2-1	CASSPGLAVHNEQFF
TRBV11-2	TRBJ2-7	CASSLGRYEQYF
TRBV4-2	TRBJ2-5	CASSLGTAPGAQYF
TRBV7-3	TRBJ1-1	CASSATANTEAFF
TRBV15	TRBJ2-7	CATSRDLAGGPTVRGEQYF
TRBV24-1	TRBJ2-1	CATSDPTAGGLDEQFF
TRBV18	TRBJ2-3	CASSLGHGTDTQYF
TRBV6-1	TRBJ2-5	CASSESRLAGGKGETQYF
TRBV5-5	TRBJ2-2	CASSFWISKDLGGELFF
TRBV3-1/TRBV3-2	TRBJ2-7	CASSQIPASSYEQYF
TRBV11-3	TRBJ2-3	CASSPARDTQYF
TRBV29-1	TRBJ1-2	CSVVADNTILGDGYTF
TRBV15	TRBJ1-3	CATSRGARTRWGNTIYF
TRBV7-2	TRBJ1-1	CASSLVGFGDTEAFF
TRBV5-4	TRBJ1-6	CASRPTGGNSPLHF
TRBV29-1	TRBJ1-5	CSAIVSADYSNQPQHF
TRBV3-1/TRBV3-2	TRBJ1-6	CASSQLGGAENNSPLHF
TRBV3-1/TRBV3-2	TRBJ1-6	CASSQFTGSSPLHF
TRBV5-1	TRBJ2-3	CASSGAGGTDTQYF
TRBV11-2	TRBJ2-3	CASSLAGQSTDTQYF
TRBV25-1	TRBJ2-5	CAEGGQSQETQYF
TRBV5-1	TRBJ2-3	CASSNGEGGDTQYF
TRBV3-1/TRBV3-2	TRBJ2-1	CASSQDRSSYNEQFF
TRBV18	TRBJ1-2	CASSPTGGYYGYTF
TRBV5-1	TRBJ1-1	CASSLRAGVLNTEAFF
TRBV7-9	TRBJ1-1	CASSFENRGAEAFF
TRBV3-1/TRBV3-2	TRBJ2-4	CASSPPRVSRENIQYF
TRBV6-4	TRBJ2-1	CASSDLAGGQQFF
TRBV9	TRBJ2-1	CASSVGYNEQFF
TRBV29-1	TRBJ1-2	CSVEPGRENGYTF
TRBV6-5	TRBJ2-3	CASATSGSPDTQYF
TRBV10-3	TRBJ2-3	CAISEGRDSDTQYF
TRBV6-5	TRBJ1-2	CASSYSREFYGYTF
TRBV28	TRBJ2-5	CASSPSTGRETQYF
TRBV3-1/TRBV3-2	TRBJ1-1	CASSQDPVRTEAFF
TRBV5-1	TRBJ2-7	CASSLGTGGLDEQYF
TRBV6-5	TRBJ2-1	CASRTRVGSYNEQFF